The clone carrying this T cell receptor (beta chain) was seen at least ten times. What it binds is not known. The record originates from a study of T cell repertoires in cytomegalovirus infection. Study background: It was the public TCR beta signatures that indicated both CMV infection and matching HLA type. Regarding the study as a whole: What dominated the ex vivo response were HLA-C-restricted CMV-specific TCR beta clonotypes. Totalled public TCR beta family frequency picked out people who carried CMV plus the relevant HLA.

One entry per CDR3 protein, called by TCRdb with MiXCR from the reads. This table holds 200,000 to 250,000 distinct CDR3 sequences, approximately 7% found once. The ends lost 4 bases at V and 3 bases at J; junction bases unmatched: 7. CDR3 length: 15 amino acids. Germline V lookup: CDR1 SGHTA, CDR2 FQGNSA. This rearrangement joins TRBV7-2 to TRBJ2-7; 9 nucleotides agree with TRBD1. This TCR came from a human donor in good health (CMV status not recorded). Some clones in this sample may be carry-over from other donors' samples. Sample: PBMCs. DNA of the CDR3: TGTGCCAGCAGCTCCCGGGGACAGGGATACTACGAGCAGTACTTC. Translation: CASSSRGQGYYEQYF.